This T cell receptor (beta chain) was recovered during a study of blood T cell repertoires in COVID-19. As processed by the authors: Amplified reference gene primers provided the basis for estimating nucleated cell counts. Measured with immunoSEQ multiplex PCR; TCRdb has only the in-frame clones, and not every one. The V and J calls and the clone size are those of that table, but D and trimming were determined from the DNA. Among approximately 350,000 clones listed, 88% were seen once. This clone was seen just once. The CDR3 is 15 amino acids. Between the trimmed V and J ends, which lost 5 bases and 2 bases, there was a span of 15 bases. The germline CDR1 and CDR2 sequences are SEHNR and FQNEAQ (reference sequence).

This clonotype was obtained from a woman in her 70s with COVID-19, enrolled during active disease. The chain employs TRBV7-9 and TRBJ1-2, with D possibly TRBD1 on 6 matching bases. The sequencing sample was made of peripheral blood. The CDR3 sequence is CASSHRTEMNYGYTF. DNA of the CDR3: TGTGCCAGCAGCCACCGGACAGAAATGAACTATGGCTACACCTTC.